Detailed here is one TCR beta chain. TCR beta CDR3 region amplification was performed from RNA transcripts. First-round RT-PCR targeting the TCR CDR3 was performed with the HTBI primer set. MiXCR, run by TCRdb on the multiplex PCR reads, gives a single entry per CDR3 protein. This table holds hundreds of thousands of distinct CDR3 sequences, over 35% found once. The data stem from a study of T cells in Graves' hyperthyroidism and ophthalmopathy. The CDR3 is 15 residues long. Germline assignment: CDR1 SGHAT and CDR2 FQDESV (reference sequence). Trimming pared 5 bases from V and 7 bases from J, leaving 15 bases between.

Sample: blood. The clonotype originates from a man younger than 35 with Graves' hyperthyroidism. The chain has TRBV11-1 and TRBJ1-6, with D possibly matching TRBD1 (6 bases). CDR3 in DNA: TGTGCCAGCAGCCCCCGGGACACTCAGAATTCACCCCTCCACTTT. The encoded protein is CASSPRDTQNSPLHF.